This T cell receptor beta chain was recorded in a study of shared clonotypes between healthy human individuals. Naive CD4+ cells were CD45RA-selected; the remaining cells were memory. This clone was counted once. The repertoire was sequenced with immunoSEQ multiplex PCR; TCRdb's copy has only in-frame clones and lacks some. The sample holds 2,500,000 or so clones, more than 80% seen once. Germline loops: CDR1 SNHLY, CDR2 FYNNEI. V lost 9 bases, J lost 4 bases, and 18 bases lay in between. CDR3 length: 14 amino acids. V usage is TRBV2 and J usage is TRBJ2-5, with D tentatively TRBD2 (5 bases). This TCR derives from a man between 18 and 29 years old in good health. Sequencing was carried out using naive CD4+ T cells sorted from blood. The subset is: CD45RA+ positively selected. Here the CDR3 reads CARKVVGVRETQYF. The CDR3 DNA reads as TGTGCCAGGAAAGTGGTCGGGGTACGAGAGACCCAGTACTTC.